This paragraph reports one T cell receptor beta chain. Antigen unknown. This CDR3 comprises 18 residues. With 6 bases removed from V and 0 bases from J, the gap between germline ends came to 24 bases. The germline V gene has CDR1 DFQATT and CDR2 SNEGSKA (reference sequence). This specimen comes from a study of T-cell reconstitution after alpha-beta-depleted transplantation in children. Study-wide points: Day-60 TCRbeta diversity that was high in some patients was derived from surviving recipient T cells and thymic progenitors. It was newly produced T cells that mostly accounted for T-cell counts and diversity one year after transplant. Several hundred expanded graft clones reportedly supplied alpha-beta T cells about two months after transplant.

It was with unique molecular identifiers that the TCRbeta library was prepared. Each CDR3 protein gets one entry after TCRdb re-called the PCR reads with MiXCR. The sample lists roughly 400,000 distinct CDR3 sequences; approximately 42% were seen once. This sequence was found in a girl aged 2-10 years with aplastic anemia, due to receive a stem cell transplant. The rearrangement links TRBV20-1 to TRBJ2-1; D possibly corresponds to TRBD2 (5 bases). This material consisted of PBMCs, taken before TCRalphabeta/CD19-depleted stem cell transplant. Here the CDR3 reads CSAYYGIGLLSSYNEQFF. The CDR3 coding sequence is TGCAGTGCATACTACGGGATCGGGCTCCTGAGCTCCTACAATGAGCAGTTCTTC.